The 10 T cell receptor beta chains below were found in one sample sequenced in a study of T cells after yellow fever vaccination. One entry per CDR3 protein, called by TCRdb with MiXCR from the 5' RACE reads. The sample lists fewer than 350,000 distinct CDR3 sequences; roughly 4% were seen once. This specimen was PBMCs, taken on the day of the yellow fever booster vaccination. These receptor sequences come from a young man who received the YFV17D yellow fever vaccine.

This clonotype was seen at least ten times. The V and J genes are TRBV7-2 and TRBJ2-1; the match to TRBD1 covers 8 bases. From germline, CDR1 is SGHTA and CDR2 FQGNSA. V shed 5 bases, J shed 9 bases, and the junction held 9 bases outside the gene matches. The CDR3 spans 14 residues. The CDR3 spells CASSPRQGLAEQFF. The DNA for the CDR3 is TGTGCCAGCAGCCCACGACAGGGGCTGGCTGAGCAGTTCTTC.

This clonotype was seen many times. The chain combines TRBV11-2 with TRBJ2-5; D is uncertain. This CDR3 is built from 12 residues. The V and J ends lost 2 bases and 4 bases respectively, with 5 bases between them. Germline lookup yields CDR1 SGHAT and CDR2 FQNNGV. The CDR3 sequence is CASSLSRETQYF. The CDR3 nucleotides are TGTGCCAGCAGCTTATCGAGAGAGACCCAGTACTTC.

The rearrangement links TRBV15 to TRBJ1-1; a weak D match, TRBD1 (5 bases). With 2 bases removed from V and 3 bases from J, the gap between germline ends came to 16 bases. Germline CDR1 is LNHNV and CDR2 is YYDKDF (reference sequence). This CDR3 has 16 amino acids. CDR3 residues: CATSRHSGGTYTEAFF. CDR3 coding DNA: TGTGCCACCAGCAGACACTCGGGGGGAACGTACACTGAAGCTTTCTTT.

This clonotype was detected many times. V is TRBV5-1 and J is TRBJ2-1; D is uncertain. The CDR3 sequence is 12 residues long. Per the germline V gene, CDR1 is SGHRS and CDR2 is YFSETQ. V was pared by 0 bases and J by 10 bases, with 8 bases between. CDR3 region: CASSLALEEQFF. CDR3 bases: TGCGCCAGCAGCTTGGCCTTAGAGGAGCAGTTCTTC.

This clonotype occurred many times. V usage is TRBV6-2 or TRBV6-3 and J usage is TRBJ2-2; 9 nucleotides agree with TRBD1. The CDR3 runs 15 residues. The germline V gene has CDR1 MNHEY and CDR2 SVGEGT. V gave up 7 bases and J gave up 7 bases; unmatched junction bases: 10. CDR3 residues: CASILTGGFGGELFF. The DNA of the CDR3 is TGTGCCAGCATCCTGACAGGGGGATTCGGCGGGGAGCTGTTTTTT.

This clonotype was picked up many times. CDR3 loop: CSVELLERDTQYF. The CDR3 DNA reads TGCAGCGTTGAACTGCTTGAGAGGGATACGCAGTATTTT. The rearrangement joins TRBV29-1 to TRBJ2-3; D is uncertain. V dropped 2 bases and J dropped 6 bases, with 12 bases sitting between them. Germline assignment: CDR1 SQVTM and CDR2 ANQGSEA. The CDR3 runs to 13 residues.

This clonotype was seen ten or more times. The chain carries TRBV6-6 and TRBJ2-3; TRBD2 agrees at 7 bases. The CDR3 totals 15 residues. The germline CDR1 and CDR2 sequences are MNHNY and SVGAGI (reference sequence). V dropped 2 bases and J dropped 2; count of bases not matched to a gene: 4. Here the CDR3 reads CASSYGGVVTDTQYF. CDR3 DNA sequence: TGTGCCAGCAGTTACGGGGGGGTTGTCACAGATACGCAGTATTTT.

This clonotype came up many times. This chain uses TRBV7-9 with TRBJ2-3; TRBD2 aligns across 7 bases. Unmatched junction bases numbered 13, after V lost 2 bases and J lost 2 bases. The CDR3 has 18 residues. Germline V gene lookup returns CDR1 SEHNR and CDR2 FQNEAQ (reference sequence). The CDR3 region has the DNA TGTGCCAGCAGCTTACCCTTACAGACTAGCAGGACCACAGATACGCAGTATTTT. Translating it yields CASSLPLQTSRTTDTQYF.

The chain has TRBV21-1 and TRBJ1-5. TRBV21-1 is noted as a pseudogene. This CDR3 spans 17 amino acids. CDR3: CASSKGGTGHSNQPQHF. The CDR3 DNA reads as TGTGCCAGCAGCAAAGGGGGTACAGGCCATAGCAATCAGCCCCAGCATTTT.

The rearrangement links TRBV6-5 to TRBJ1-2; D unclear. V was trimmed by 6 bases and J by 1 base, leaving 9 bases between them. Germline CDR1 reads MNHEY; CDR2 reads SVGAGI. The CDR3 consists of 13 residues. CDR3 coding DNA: TGTGCCAGCAGAGCCACCCGTAACTATGGCTACACCTTC. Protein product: CASRATRNYGYTF.